This T cell receptor (beta chain) was obtained from a study of OX40 agonist ivuxolimab in advanced cancers. The V gene lost 11 bases and the J gene lost 6 bases, with 6 bases spanning the gap. The CDR3 sequence is 9 residues long. From germline, CDR1 is SNHLY and CDR2 FYNNEI. Details on this clone: No antigen is known for it.

Here immunoSEQ multiplex PCR was the method, and the copy in TCRdb shows in-frame clones only, minus some. The top ten hold roughly 0.64% of the sample, which has around 95,000 clones, about nine tenths seen once. Autoimmune disease history or systemic immunosuppression excluded patients. Study-wide findings and caveats: The study found among the lowest clonal expansion in partial responders at 0.1-3.0 mg/kg. Some patients without response likewise showed low normalized clonal expansion. With doses of 0.1 to 3.0 mg/kg, CD4+ and CD8+ blood T cells had undergone clonal expansion by week 6.

Sequencing was performed on CD4+ or CD8+ T cells sorted from blood, taken in a trial of the OX40 agonist ivuxolimab. This receptor was obtained from an adult with an advanced solid tumor such as melanoma, head and neck, liver or kidney cancer. V gene TRBV2 combines with J gene TRBJ2-3; possible D gene TRBD2, 6 bases. The CDR3 nucleotides read TGTGCCGGGGGGGATACGCAGTATTTT. The encoded protein is CAGGDTQYF. The full variable domain, with the rest looked up from reference TRBV2 and TRBJ2-3, is EPEVTQTPSHQVTQMGQEVILRCVPISNHLYFYWYRQILGQKVEFLVSFYNNEISEKSEIFDDQFSVERPDGSNFTLKIRSTKLEDSAMYFCAGGDTQYFGPGTRLTVL.